Shown below are 10 T cell receptor beta chains from a single sample sequenced in a study of blood T cell repertoires in COVID-19. The data were produced by immunoSEQ multiplex PCR, yet TCRdb's version contains in-frame clones alone and is incomplete. The sample lists 95,000 to 150,000 clones; less than 90% were seen once. Sample: peripheral blood. The receptors come from a man older than 75 with active or convalescent COVID-19.

V gene TRBV6-6 combines with J gene TRBJ2-7; 12 nucleotides align to TRBD2. This CDR3 has 16 residues. V lost 5 bases and J lost 5; bases outside the gene matches: 10. Germline V gives CDR1 MNHNY, CDR2 SVGAGI (reference sequence). The CDR3 is CASSATSGGLPHEQYF. The CDR3 DNA reads as TGTGCCAGCAGTGCGACTAGCGGGGGTCTTCCCCACGAGCAGTACTTC.

The J gene is TRBJ1-5, the V gene TRBV5-5, with TRBD1 identical over 10 bases. The CDR3 is made up of 15 amino acids. V lost 3 bases, J lost 9 bases, and 9 bases stayed unmatched. CDR1 and CDR2 (germline): SGHKS, YYEKEE (reference sequence). CDR3 protein: CASSYWTGGERPQHF. DNA for the CDR3: TGTGCCAGCAGCTACTGGACAGGGGGAGAAAGGCCCCAGCATTTT.

V is TRBV12-5 and J is TRBJ1-5; 7 positions match TRBD1. Germline V gene sequence: CDR1 LGHNT, CDR2 FRNRAP. J lost 12 bases, V lost 8 bases, and 13 bases had no gene match. The CDR3 has 13 amino acids. The CDR3: CASRGTAGYNQHF. As DNA, the CDR3 is TGTGCTAGTAGGGGGACAGCGGGTTATAACCAGCATTTT.

This clone occurred a few times. The chain is built from TRBV5-4 and TRBJ2-7; maybe TRBD1 (5 bases). Trimming shortened V by 4 bases and J by 2 bases, and 10 bases separated the two germline ends. This CDR3 contains 13 residues. Germline CDR1 SGHNT, CDR2 YYREEE (reference sequence). Here the CDR3 reads CASSVSRAYEQYF. DNA of the CDR3: TGTGCCAGCAGCGTCTCCAGGGCCTACGAGCAGTACTTC.

This chain links TRBV6-5 with TRBJ2-3; perhaps TRBD2 as D (5 bases). The germline V and J ends were trimmed by 2 bases and 2 bases, with 14 bases remaining between them. The germline V gene encodes CDR1 MNHEY and CDR2 SVGAGI. The CDR3 is 16 amino acids. The CDR3 DNA reads as TGTGCCAGCAGTTACGGGCTAGCATTAACCACAGATACGCAGTATTTT. This gives the protein CASSYGLALTTDTQYF.

The chain uses TRBV2 and TRBJ1-1; no firm D call. The CDR3 runs to 14 residues. V lost 1 base, J lost 0 bases, and 6 bases lay in between. Germline V gene lookup returns CDR1 SNHLY and CDR2 FYNNEI. The CDR3 DNA sequence: TGTGCCAGCAGTGAAGGGCCAGTGAACACTGAAGCTTTCTTT. This codes for CASSEGPVNTEAFF. The entire variable domain, with the rest obtained from reference TRBV2 and TRBJ1-1, is as follows: EPEVTQTPSHQVTQMGQEVILRCVPISNHLYFYWYRQILGQKVEFLVSFYNNEISEKSEIFDDQFSVERPDGSNFTLKIRSTKLEDSAMYFCASSEGPVNTEAFFGQGTRLTVV.

This chain uses TRBV15 with TRBJ2-1, with 10 nucleotides matching TRBD1. Germline CDR1 LNHNV, CDR2 YYDKDF (reference sequence). Trimming removed 3 bases from V and 6 bases from J; junction bases left unmatched: 5. The CDR3 runs to 15 residues. For the CDR3, the DNA is TGTGCCACCAGCAGGGGACAGGGGAATCGCAATGAGCAGTTCTTC. As protein: CATSRGQGNRNEQFF.

This chain links TRBV7-9 with TRBJ1-2; the D is unclear. V lost 1 base to trimming and J lost 5 bases, with 8 bases between them. CDR1 is SEHNR and CDR2 is FQNEAQ in the germline V gene (reference sequence). This CDR3 region has 13 residues. CDR3 coding DNA: TGTGCCAGCAGCTTAGAAGCAGGATATGGCTACACCTTC. Translated: CASSLEAGYGYTF. The complete variable domain, with remaining parts taken from reference TRBV7-9 and TRBJ1-2, reads DTGVSQNPRHKITKRGQNVTFRCDPISEHNRLYWYRQTLGQGPEFLTYFQNEAQLEKSRLLSDRFSAERPKGSFSTLEIQRTEQGDSAMYLCASSLEAGYGYTFGSGTRLTVV.

The chain links TRBV4-1 to TRBJ2-1, with D unresolved. Trimming removed 1 base from V and 1 base from J, with 11 bases in between. Germline V lookup: CDR1 MGHRA, CDR2 YSYEKL. This CDR3 has 16 amino acids. CDR3 coding DNA: TGCGCCAGCAGCCAAGGGCTCAGGTTTTCCTACAATGAGCAGTTCTTC. It translates to CASSQGLRFSYNEQFF.

The rearrangement uses TRBV6-5 and TRBJ1-2, with 10 positions matching TRBD1. This CDR3 has 14 amino acids. The germline V gene has CDR1 MNHEY and CDR2 SVGAGI. With 0 bases clipped from V and 8 bases from J, the junction kept 3 bases outside the gene matches. CDR3 protein: CASSYSGTGVGYTF. The DNA of the CDR3 is TGTGCCAGCAGTTACTCGGGGACAGGGGTAGGCTACACCTTC.